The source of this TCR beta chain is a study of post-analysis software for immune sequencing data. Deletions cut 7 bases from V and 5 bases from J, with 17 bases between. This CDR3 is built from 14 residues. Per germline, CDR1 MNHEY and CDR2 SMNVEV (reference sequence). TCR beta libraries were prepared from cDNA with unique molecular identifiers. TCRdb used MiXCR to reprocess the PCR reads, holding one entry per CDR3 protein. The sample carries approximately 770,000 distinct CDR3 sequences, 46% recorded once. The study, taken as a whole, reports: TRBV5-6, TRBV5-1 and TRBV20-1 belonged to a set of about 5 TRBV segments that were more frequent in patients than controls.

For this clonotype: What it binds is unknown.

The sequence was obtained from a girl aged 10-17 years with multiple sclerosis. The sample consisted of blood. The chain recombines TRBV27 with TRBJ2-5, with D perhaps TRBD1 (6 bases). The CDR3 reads CASKILGAAETQYF. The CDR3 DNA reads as TGTGCCAGCAAAATCTTGGGGGCCGCGGAGACCCAGTACTTC.